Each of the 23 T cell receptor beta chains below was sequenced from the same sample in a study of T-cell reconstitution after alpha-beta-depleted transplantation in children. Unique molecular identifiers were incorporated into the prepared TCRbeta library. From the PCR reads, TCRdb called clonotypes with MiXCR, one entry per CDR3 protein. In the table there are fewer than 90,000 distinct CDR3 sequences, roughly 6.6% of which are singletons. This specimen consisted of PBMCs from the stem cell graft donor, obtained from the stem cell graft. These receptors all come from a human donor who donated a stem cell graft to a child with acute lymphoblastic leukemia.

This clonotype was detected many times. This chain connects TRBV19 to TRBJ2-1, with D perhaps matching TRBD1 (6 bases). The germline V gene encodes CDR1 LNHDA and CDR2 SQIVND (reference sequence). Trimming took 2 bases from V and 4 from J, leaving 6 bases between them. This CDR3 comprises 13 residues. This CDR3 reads CASSIQGYNEQFF. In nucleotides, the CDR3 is TGTGCCAGTAGTATACAGGGGTACAATGAGCAGTTCTTC.

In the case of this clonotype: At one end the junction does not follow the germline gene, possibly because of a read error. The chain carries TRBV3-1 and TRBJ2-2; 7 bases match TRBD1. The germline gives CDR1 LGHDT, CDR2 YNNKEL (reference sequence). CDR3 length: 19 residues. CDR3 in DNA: TGTGCCTGCAGCCAGCACCCTCTCCCCAAGACAGGGAGCGGTTTGCAGCTGTTTTTT. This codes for CACSQHPLPKTGSGLQLFF.

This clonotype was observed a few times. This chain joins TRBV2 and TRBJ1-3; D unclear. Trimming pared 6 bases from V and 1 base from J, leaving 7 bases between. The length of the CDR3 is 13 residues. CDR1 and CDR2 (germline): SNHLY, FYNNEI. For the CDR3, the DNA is TGTGCCAGCAGCCTCGGATCTGGAAACACCATATATTTT. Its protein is CASSLGSGNTIYF.

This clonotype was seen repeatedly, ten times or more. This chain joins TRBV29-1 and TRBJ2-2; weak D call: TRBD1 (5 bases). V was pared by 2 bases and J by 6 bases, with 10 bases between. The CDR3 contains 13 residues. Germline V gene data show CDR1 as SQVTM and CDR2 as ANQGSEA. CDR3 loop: CSVEKDNPGELFF. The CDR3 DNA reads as TGCAGCGTTGAAAAGGACAACCCCGGGGAGCTGTTTTTT.

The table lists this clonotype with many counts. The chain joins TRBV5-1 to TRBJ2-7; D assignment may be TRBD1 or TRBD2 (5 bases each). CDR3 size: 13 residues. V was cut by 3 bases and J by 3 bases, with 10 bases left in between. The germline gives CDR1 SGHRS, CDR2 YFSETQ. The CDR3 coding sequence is TGCGCCAGCAGCTCCCGGGACGGCTACGAGCAGTACTTC. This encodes CASSSRDGYEQYF.

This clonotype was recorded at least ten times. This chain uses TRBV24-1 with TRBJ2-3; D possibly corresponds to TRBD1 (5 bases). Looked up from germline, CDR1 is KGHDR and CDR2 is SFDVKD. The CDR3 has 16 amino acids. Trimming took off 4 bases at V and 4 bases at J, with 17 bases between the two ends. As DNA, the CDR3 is TGTGCCACCAGTGACCCACGCCCAGGGTCCGCAGATACGCAGTATTTT. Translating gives CATSDPRPGSADTQYF.

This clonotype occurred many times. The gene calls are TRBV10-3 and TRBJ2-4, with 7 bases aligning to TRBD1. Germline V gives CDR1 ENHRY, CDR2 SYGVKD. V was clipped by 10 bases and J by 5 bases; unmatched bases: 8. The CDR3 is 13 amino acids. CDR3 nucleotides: TGTGCCACCCAGGGGGAAGTGCAAAACATTCAGTACTTC. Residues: CATQGEVQNIQYF.

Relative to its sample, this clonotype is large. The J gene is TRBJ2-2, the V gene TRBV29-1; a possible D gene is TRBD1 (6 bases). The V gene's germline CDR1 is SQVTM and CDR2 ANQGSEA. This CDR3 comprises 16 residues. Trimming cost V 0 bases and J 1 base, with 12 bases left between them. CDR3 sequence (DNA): TGCAGCGTTGAAGATATGCAGGGGATGAACACCGGGGAGCTGTTTTTT. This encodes CSVEDMQGMNTGELFF.

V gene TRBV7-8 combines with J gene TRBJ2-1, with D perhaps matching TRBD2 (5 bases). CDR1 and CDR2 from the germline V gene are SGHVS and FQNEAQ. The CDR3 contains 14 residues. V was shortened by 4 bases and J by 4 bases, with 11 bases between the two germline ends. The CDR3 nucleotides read TGTGCCAGCAGCTCGGGGAGAGGGTACAATGAGCAGTTCTTC. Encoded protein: CASSSGRGYNEQFF.

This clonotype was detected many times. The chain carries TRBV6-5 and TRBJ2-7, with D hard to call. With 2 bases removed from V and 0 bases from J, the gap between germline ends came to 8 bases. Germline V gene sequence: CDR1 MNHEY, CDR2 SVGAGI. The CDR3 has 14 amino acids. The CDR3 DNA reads TGTGCCAGCAGTTACAGAGCAGACTCCTACGAGCAGTACTTC. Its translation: CASSYRADSYEQYF.

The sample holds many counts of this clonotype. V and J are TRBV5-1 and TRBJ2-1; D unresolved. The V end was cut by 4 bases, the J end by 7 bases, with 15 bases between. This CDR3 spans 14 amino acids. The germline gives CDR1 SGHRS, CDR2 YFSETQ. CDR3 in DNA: TGCGCCAGCAGCACTTCGGAGACTTTGAATGAGCAGTTCTTC. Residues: CASSTSETLNEQFF. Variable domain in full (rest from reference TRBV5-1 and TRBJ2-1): KAGVTQTPRYLIKTRGQQVTLSCSPISGHRSVSWYQQTPGQGLQFLFEYFSETQRNKGNFPGRFSGRQFSNSRSEMNVSTLELGDSALYLCASSTSETLNEQFFGPGTRLTVL.

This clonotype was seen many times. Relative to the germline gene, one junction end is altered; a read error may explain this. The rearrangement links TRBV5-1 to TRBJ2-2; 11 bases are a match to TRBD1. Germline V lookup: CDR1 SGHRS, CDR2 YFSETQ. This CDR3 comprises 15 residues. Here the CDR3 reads CASLGQGAKTGELFF. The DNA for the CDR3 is TGCGCCAGCCTCGGACAGGGGGCGAAGACCGGGGAGCTGTTTTTT. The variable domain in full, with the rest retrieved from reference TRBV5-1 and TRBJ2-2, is KAGVTQTPRYLIKTRGQQVTLSCSPISGHRSVSWYQQTPGQGLQFLFEYFSETQRNKGNFPGRFSGRQFSNSRSEMNVSTLELGDSALYLCASLGQGAKTGELFFGEGSRLTVL.

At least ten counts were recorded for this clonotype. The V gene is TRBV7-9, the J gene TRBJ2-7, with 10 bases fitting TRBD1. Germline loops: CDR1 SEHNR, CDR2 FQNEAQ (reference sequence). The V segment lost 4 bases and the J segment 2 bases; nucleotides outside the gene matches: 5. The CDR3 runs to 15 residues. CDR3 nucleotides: TGTGCCAGCAGCTACGGACAGGGGGTGACCTACGAGCAGTACTTC. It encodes CASSYGQGVTYEQYF.

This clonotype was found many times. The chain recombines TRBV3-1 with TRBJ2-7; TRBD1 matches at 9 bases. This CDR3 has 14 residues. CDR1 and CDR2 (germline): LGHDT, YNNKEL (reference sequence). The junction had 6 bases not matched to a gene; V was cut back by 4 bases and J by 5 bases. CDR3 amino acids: CASSRETGGDEQYF. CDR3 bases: TGTGCCAGCAGCCGAGAGACAGGGGGTGACGAGCAGTACTTC.

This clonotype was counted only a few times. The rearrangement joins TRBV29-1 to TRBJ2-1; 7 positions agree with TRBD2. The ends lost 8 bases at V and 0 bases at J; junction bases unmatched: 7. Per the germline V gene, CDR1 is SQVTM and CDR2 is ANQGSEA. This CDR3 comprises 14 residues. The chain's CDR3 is CSTRGDSSYNEQFF. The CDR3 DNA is TGCAGCACCCGGGGGGATAGCTCCTACAATGAGCAGTTCTTC.

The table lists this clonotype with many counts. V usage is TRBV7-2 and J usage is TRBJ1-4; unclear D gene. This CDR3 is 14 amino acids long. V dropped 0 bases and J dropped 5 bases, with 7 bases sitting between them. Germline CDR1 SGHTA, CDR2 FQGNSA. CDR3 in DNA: TGTGCCAGCAGCTTAGCGGCGGGGAATGAAAAACTGTTTTTT. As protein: CASSLAAGNEKLFF.

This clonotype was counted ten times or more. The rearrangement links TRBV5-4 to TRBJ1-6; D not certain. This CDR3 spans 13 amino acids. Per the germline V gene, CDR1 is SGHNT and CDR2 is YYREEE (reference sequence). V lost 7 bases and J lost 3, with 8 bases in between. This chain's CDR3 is CASPEGYNSPLHF. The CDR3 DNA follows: TGTGCCAGCCCCGAGGGCTATAATTCACCCCTCCACTTT.

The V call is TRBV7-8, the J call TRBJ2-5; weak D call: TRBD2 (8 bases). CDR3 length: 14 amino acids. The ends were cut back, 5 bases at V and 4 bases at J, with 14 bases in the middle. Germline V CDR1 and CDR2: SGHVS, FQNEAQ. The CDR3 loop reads CASSRDSGGETQYF. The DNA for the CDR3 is TGTGCCAGCAGCCGGGACAGCGGGGGAGAGACCCAGTACTTC.

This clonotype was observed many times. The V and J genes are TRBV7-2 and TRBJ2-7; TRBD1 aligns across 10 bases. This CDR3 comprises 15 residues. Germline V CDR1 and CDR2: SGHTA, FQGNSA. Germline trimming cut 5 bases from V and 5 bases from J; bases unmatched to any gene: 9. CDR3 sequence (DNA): TGTGCCAGCAGCCCTCGACGGACAGGGGGGGACGAGCAGTACTTC. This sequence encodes CASSPRRTGGDEQYF.

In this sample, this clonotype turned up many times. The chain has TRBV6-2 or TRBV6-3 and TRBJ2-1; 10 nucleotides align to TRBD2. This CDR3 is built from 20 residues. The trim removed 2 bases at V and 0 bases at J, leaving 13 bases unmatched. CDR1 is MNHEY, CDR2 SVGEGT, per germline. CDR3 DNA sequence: TGTGCCAGCAGTTACAAGCTAGCGGGGGCCGCTACCCCCTCCTACAATGAGCAGTTCTTC. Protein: CASSYKLAGAATPSYNEQFF.

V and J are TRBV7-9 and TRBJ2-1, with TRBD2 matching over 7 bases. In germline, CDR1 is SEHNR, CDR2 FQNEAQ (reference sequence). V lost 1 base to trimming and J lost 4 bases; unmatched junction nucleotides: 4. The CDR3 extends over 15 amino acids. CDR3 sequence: CASSLGGGGYNEQFF. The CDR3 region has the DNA TGTGCCAGCAGCTTAGGTGGGGGGGGATACAATGAGCAGTTCTTC.

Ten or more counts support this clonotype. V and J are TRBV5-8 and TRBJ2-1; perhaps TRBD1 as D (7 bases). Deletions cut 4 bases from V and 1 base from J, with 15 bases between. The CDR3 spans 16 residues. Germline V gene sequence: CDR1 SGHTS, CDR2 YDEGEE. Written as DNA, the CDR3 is TGTGCCAGCAGCCTGGGGGCAGGGGGGTCCTACAATGAGCAGTTCTTC. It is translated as CASSLGAGGSYNEQFF.

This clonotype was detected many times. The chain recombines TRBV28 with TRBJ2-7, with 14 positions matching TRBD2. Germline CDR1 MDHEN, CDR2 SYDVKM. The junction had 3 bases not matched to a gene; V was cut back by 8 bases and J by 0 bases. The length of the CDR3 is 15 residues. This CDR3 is CASGLAGGLSYEQYF. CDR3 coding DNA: TGTGCCAGCGGACTAGCGGGAGGCCTCTCCTACGAGCAGTACTTC.